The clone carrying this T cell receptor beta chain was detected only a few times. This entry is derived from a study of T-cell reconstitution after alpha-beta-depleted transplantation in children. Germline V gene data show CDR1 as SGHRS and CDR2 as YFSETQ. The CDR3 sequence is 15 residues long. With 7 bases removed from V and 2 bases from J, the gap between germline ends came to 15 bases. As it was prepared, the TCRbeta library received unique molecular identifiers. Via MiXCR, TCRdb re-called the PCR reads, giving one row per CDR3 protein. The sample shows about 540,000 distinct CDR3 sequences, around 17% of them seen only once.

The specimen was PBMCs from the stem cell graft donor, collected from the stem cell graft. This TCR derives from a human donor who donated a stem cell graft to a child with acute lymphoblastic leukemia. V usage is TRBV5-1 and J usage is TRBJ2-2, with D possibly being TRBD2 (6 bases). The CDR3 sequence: CASHPPGGNTGELFF. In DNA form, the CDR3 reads TGCGCCAGCCACCCCCCCGGGGGAAACACCGGGGAGCTGTTTTTT.